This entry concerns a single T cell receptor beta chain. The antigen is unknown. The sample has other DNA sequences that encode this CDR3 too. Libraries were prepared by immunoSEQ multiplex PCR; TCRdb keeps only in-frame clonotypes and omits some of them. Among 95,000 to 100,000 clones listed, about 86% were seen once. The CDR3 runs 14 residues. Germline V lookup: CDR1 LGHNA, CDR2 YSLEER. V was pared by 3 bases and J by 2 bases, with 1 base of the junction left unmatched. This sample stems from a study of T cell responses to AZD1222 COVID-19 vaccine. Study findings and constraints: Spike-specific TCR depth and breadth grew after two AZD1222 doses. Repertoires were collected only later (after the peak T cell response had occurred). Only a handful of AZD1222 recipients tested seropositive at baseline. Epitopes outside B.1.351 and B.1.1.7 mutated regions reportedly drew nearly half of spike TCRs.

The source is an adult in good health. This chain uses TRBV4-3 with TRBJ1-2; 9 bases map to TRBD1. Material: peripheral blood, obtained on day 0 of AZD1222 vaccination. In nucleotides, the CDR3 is TGCGCCAGCAGCCAGGACAGGGGAAACTATGGCTACACCTTC. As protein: CASSQDRGNYGYTF.